The text below deals with one T cell receptor beta chain. The sample is drawn from a study of CD8 T cells in Susac syndrome. CDR3 length equals 13 residues. The V gene lost 4 bases and the J gene lost 4 bases, with 10 bases spanning the gap. Random hexamers were used to reverse transcribe an amount of roughly 0.45 to 1 ug RNA. Amplification of TCR beta CDR3 by immunoSEQ multiplex PCR spanned 54 Vbeta and 13 Jbeta. Each CDR3 protein is one row after TCRdb ran MiXCR on the immunoSEQ multiplex PCR reads. Among about 25,000 distinct CDR3 sequences, about 93% were seen once, and the ten largest hold about 0.26%.

The material sequenced was CD8+ T cells from PBMCs. The chain combines TRBV12-3 or TRBV12-4 with TRBJ1-2; no clear D. The source of this sequence is a human donor in good health. The CDR3 DNA sequence: TGTGCCAGCAGTTCCCGGGGAGCCTATGGCTACACCTTC. This gives the protein CASSSRGAYGYTF.